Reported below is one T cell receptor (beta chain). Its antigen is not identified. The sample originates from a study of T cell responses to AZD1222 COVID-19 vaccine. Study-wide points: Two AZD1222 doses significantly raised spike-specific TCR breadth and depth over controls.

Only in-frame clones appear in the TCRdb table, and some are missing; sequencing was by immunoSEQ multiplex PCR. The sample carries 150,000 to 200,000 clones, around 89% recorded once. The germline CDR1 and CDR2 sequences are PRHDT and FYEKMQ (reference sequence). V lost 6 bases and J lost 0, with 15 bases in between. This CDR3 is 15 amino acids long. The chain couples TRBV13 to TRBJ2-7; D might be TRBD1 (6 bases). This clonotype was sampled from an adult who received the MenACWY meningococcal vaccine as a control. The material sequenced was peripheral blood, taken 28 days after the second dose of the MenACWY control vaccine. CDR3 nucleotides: TGTGCCAGCAGGTCGAGACAGGTGAGCTCCTACGAGCAGTACTTC. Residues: CASRSRQVSSYEQYF.